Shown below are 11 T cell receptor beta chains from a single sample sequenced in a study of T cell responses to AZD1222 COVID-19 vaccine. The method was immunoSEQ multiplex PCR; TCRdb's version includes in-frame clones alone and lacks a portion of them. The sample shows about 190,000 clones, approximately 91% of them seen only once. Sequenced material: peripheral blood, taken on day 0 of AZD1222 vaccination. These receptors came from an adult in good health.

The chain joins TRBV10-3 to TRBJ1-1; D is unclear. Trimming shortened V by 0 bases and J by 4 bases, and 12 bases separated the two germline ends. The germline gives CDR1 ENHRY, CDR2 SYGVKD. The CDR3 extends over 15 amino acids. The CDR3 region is CAISESDTLGTEAFF. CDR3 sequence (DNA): TGTGCCATCAGTGAGTCTGACACTTTGGGCACTGAAGCTTTCTTT.

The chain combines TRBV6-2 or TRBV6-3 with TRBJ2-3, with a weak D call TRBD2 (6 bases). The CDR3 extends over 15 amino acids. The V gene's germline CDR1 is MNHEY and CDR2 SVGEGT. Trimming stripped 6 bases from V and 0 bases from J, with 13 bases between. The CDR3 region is CASSFSGASTDTQYF. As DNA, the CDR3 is TGTGCCAGCAGCTTTAGCGGAGCGAGCACAGATACGCAGTATTTT.

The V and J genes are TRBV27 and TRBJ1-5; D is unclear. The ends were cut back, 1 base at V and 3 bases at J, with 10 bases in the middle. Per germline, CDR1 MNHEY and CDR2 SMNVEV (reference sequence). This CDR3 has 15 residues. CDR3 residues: CASSLFPRTNQPQHF. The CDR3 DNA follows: TGTGCCAGCAGTTTATTCCCTCGGACCAATCAGCCCCAGCATTTT.

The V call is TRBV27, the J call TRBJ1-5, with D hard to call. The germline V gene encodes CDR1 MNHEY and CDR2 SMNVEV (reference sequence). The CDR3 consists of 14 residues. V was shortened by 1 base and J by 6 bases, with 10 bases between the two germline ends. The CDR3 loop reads CASSLLGTVQPQHF. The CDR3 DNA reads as TGTGCCAGCAGTTTATTGGGTACTGTTCAGCCCCAGCATTTT.

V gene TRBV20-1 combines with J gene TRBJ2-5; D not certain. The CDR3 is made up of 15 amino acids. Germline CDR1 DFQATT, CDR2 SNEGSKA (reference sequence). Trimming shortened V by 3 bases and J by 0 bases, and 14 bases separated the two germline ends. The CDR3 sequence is CSASSGFGYQETQYF. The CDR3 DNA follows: TGCAGTGCTAGTTCTGGGTTTGGGTACCAAGAGACCCAGTACTTC.

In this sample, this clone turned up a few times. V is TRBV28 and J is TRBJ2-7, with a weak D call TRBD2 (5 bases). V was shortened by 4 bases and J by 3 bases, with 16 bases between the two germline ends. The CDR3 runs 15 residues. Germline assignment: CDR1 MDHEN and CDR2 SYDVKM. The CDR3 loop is CASSSFTAALYEQYF. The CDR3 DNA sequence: TGTGCCAGCAGTTCCTTTACAGCGGCACTCTACGAGCAGTACTTC.

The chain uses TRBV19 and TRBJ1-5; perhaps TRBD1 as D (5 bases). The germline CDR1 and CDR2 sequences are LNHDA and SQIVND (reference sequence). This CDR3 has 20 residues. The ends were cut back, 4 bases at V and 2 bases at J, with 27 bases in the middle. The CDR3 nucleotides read TGTGCCAGTAGTACCCTTGGGCAGGGACGGGGGTATATGGGCAATCAGCCCCAGCATTTT. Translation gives CASSTLGQGRGYMGNQPQHF.

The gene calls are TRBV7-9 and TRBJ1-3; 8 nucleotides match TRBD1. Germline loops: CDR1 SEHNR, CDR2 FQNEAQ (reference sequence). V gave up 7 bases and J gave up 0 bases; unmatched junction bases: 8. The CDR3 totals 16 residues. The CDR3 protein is CASTLPGQDSGNTIYF. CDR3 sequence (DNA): TGTGCCAGCACCCTGCCGGGACAGGACTCTGGAAACACCATATATTTT.

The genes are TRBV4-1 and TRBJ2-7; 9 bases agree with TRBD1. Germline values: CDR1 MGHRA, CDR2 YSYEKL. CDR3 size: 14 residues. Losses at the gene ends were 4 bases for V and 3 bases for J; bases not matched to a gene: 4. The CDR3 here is CASSPGQGHYEQYF. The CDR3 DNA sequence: TGCGCCAGCAGCCCGGGACAGGGACACTACGAGCAGTACTTC.

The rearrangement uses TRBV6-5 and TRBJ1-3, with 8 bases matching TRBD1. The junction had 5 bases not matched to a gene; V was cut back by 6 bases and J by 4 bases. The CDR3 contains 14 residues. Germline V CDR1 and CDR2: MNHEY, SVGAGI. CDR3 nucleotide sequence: TGTGCCAGCAGGTCGGACAGGGTCGGAAACACCATATATTTT. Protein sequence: CASRSDRVGNTIYF.

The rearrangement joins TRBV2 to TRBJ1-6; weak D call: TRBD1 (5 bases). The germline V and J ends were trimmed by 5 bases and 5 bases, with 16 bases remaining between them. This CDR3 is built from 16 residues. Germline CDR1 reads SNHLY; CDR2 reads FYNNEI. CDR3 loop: CASSPRSAGNNSPLHF. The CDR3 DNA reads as TGTGCCAGCAGTCCTAGGTCTGCAGGGAATAATTCACCCCTCCACTTT.